This T cell receptor beta chain was documented in a study of post-analysis software for immune sequencing data (dated by TCRdb to 2014 to 2015). For context, the study as a whole: Relapsing-remitting, secondary progressive and progressive-relapsing multiple sclerosis were recorded as disease courses, and subtype annotation was lacking for some patients. The patient repertoires were set against under 12 previously published healthy control repertoires from donors whose ages ranged from roughly 6 to 27 years. A subset of samples was prepared in parallel using single-end sample barcoding, then pooled and co-amplified after Illumina adapter ligation.

This clonotype was found a few times. Its recognized antigen is unknown. Base qualities are not recorded, but no much larger clone differs from it by a single base. Receptor amplification or capture employed PCR. The data were produced on an Illumina HiSeq 2500. To reduce PCR and sequencing biases, unique molecular identifiers were incorporated into the TCR beta cDNA libraries. Roughly 500,000 cDNA molecules were obtained per 1 to 10 million input T cells, so each molecule approximated one T cell. The patient libraries were prepared and sequenced using the same protocol as the earlier healthy control dataset. Samples belonging to the same batch were prepared together, multiplexed and sequenced on a shared HiSeq lane. The study's own analysis went as follows. MIGEC handled the raw barcoded reads, throwing out single-read molecular identifier groups before consensus assembly and CDR3 extraction. Clonotype tables were post-analysed with VDJtools, normalizing diversity by down-sampling all datasets to the smallest sample size. To correct batch-related cross-sample contamination, repertoire overlap clustering matched CDR3 amino acid sequences but not nucleotide sequences. TCRdb reworked the public reads: Q25 trimming with fastp, MiXCR clone assembly, productive beta chains retained. Every CDR3 protein is listed once, alongside the most common genes and DNA of its rows. For this entry, the V and J calls and clone size follow TCRdb and not the study's own pipeline. Counted in this sample were fewer than 700,000 distinct CDR3 sequences; 44% of them appeared once. The leading ten clones occupy 1.5% to 2% of the sample.

Broader findings and caveats from the paper: When samples were clustered directly using the F measure, samples prepared in the same batch co-clustered strongly, which prompted a batch-effect correction. Multiple sclerosis patients had significantly lower normalized Chao1 diversity than controls, a result that suggests substantial peripheral T-cell clonal expansion. The control group was slightly older than the multiple sclerosis patient group. Patients showed significantly higher frequencies than controls for five TRBV segments, among them TRBV5-6, TRBV5-1 and TRBV20-1.

To demonstrate the VDJtools post-analysis software, the study profiled TCR beta repertoires from the peripheral blood of some 13 young patients with multiple sclerosis. Multiple sclerosis patients were children and adolescents aged roughly 6 to 17 years. The CDR3 starts with the cysteine, ends with the phenylalanine, and has 15 residues. Just CDR3 DNA is preserved here, 45 bases in frame from base 1. Germline trimming: 5 bases from V, 2 bases from J; junction bases outside gene matches: 6. CDR1 and CDR2, per the germline V gene, are MNHEY and SVGAGI. The sequence was collected from a girl aged 5-17 years with multiple sclerosis. The sequenced sample was blood. Rearrangement joined TRBV6-5 to TRBJ1-2; 9 junctional bases match TRBD1. The CDR3 region has the sequence CASSEPGQGNYGYTF. The DNA sequence follows: TGTGCCAGCAGTGAACCGGGACAGGGAAACTATGGCTACACCTTC.